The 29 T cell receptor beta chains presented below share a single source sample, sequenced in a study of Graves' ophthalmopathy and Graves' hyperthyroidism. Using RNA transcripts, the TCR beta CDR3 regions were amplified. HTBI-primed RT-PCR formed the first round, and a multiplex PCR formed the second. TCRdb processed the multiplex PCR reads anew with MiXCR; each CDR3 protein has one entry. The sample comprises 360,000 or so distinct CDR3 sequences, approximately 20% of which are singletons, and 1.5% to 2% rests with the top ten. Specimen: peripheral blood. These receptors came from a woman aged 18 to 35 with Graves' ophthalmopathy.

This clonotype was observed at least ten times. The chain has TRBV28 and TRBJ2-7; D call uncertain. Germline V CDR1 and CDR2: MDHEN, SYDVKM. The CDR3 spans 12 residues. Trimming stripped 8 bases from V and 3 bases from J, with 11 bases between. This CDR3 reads CASGEEYYEQYF. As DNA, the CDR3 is TGTGCCAGCGGCGAAGAGTACTACGAGCAGTACTTC.

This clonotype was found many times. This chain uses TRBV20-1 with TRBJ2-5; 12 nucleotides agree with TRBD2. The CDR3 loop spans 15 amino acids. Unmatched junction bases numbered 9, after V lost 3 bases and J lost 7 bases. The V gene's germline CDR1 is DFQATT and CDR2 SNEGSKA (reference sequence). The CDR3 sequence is CSARTSGSDLGTQYF. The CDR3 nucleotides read TGCAGTGCTAGGACTAGCGGGAGTGACCTGGGGACCCAGTACTTC.

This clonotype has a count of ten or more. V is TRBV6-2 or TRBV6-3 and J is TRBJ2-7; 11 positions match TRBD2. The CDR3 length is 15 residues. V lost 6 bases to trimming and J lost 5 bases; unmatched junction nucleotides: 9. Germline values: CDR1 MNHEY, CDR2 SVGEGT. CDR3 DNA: TGTGCCAGCAGCAAGGGGACTAGCGGAGGAAACGAGCAGTACTTC. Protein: CASSKGTSGGNEQYF.

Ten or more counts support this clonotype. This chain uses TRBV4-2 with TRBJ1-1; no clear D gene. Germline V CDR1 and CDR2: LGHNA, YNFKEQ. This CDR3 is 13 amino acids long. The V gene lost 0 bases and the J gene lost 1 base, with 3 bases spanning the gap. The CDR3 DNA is TGTGCCAGCAGCCAAGATACGAACACTGAAGCTTTCTTT. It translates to CASSQDTNTEAFF.

CDR3 coding DNA: TGTGCCAGCAGCTTACGGGCGGGAGGACGACCCGAGCAGTACTTC. This encodes CASSLRAGGRPEQYF. The chain has TRBV7-2 and TRBJ2-7, with 8 bases identical to TRBD2. Losses at the gene ends were 2 bases for V and 6 bases for J; bases not matched to a gene: 9. The CDR3 is 15 residues long. Germline V gene data show CDR1 as SGHTA and CDR2 as FQGNSA.

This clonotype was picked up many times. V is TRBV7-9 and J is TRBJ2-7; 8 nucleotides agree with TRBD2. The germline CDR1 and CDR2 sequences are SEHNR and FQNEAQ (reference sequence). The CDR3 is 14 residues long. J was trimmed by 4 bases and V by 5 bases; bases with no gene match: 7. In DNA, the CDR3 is TGTGCCAGCAGCCCCGGGGGGGGCTGGTACGAGCAGTACTTC. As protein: CASSPGGGWYEQYF.

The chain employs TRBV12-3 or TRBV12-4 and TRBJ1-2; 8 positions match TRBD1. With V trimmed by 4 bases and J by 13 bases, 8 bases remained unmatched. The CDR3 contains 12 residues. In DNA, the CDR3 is TGTGCCAGCAGTTACCAACAGGGGGTCGTCACCTTC. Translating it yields CASSYQQGVVTF.

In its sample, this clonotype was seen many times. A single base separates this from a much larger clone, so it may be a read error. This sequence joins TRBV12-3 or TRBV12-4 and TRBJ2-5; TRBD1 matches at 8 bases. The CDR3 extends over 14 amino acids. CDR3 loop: CASRGTGQGETQCF. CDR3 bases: TGTGCCAGCAGGGGGACAGGCCAGGGAGAGACCCAGTGCTTC.

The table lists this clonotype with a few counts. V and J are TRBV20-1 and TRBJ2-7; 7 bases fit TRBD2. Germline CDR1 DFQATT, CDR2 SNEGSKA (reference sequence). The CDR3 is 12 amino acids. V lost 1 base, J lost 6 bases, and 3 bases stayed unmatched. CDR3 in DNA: TGCAGTGCTAGAGCCGTAGCGGGCGAGCAGTACTTC. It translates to CSARAVAGEQYF.

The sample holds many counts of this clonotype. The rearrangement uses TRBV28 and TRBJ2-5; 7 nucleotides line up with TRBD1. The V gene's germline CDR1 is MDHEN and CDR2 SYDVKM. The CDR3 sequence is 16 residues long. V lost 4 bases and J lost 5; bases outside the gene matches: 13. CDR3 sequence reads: CASSSPRGTARETQYF. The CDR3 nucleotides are TGTGCCAGCAGTTCACCCAGGGGGACAGCTCGCGAGACCCAGTACTTC.

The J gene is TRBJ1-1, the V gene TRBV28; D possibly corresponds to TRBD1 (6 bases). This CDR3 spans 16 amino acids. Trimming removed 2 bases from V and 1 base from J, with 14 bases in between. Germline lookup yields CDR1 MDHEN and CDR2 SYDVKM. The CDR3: CASSLHFRGGNTEAFF. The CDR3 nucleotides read TGTGCCAGCAGTTTACACTTCAGAGGGGGGAACACTGAAGCTTTCTTT.

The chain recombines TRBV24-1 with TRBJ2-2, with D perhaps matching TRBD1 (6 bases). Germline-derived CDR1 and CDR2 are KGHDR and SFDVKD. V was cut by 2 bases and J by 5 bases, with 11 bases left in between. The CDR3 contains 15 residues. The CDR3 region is CATSDSGTLTGELFF. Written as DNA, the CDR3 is TGTGCCACCAGTGATTCCGGGACACTTACCGGGGAGCTGTTTTTT.

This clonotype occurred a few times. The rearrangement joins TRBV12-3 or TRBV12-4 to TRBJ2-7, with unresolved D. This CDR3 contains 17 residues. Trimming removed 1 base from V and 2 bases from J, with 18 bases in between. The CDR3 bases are TGTGCCAGCAGTTTAGAGGGAATATATATCTCTCCCTACGAGCAGTACTTC. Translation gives CASSLEGIYISPYEQYF.

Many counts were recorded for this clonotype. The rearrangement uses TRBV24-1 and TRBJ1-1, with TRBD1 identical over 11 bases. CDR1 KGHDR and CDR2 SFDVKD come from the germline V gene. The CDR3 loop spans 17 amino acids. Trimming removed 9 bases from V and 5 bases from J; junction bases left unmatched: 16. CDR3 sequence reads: CATRAGEEDRGLTEAFF. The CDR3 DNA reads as TGTGCCACCCGGGCTGGGGAGGAGGACAGGGGGCTGACTGAAGCTTTCTTT.

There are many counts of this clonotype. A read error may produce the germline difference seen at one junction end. The CDR3 is CASSYQLDRLFYTF. As DNA, the CDR3 is TGCGCCAGTAGTTATCAACTGGACAGACTATTCTACACCTTC. This sequence joins TRBV19 and TRBJ1-2; a weak D match, TRBD1 (6 bases). Germline assignment: CDR1 LNHDA and CDR2 SQIVND (reference sequence). This CDR3 is built from 14 residues.

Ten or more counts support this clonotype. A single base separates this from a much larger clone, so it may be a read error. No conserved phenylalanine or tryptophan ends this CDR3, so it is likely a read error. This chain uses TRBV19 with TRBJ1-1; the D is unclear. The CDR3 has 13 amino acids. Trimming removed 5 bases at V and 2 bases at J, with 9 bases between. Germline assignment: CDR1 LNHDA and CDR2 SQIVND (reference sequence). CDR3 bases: TGTGCCAGTAGTCCCATCCCCAACACTGAAGCTTTCCTT. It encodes CASSPIPNTEAFL.

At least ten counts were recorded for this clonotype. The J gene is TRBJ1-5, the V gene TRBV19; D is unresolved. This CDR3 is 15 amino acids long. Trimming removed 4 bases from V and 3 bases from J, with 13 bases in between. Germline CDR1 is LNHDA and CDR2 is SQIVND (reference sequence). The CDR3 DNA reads TGTGCCAGTAGTAAGGTAGGACGGGACAATCAGCCCCAGCATTTT. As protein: CASSKVGRDNQPQHF.

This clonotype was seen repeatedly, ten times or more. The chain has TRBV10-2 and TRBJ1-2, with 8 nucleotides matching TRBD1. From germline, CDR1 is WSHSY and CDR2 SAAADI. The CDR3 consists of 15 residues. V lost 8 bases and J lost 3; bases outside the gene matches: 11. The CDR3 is CASGQGMGSDYGYTF. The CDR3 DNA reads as TGCGCCAGCGGACAGGGAATGGGTTCCGACTATGGCTACACCTTC.

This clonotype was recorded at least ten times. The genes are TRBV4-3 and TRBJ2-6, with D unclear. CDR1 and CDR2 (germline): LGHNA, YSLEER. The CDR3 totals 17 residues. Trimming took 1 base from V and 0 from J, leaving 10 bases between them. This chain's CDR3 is CASSQGHSSSGANVLTF. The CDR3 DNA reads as TGCGCCAGCAGCCAAGGGCACTCGTCCTCTGGGGCCAACGTCCTGACTTTC.

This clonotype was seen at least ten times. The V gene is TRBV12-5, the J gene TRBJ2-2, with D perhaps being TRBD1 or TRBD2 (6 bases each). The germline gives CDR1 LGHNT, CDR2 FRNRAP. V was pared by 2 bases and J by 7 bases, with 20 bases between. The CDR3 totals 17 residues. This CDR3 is CASGLSKGGTLIGELFF. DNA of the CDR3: TGTGCTAGTGGTTTGAGTAAAGGGGGGACTCTCATCGGGGAGCTGTTTTTT.

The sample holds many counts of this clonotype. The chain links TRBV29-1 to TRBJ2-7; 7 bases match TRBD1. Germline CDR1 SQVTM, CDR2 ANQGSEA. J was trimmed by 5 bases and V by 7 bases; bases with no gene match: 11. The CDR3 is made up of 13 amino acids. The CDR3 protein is CSAATGNLDEQYF. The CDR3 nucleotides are TGCAGCGCCGCGACAGGGAACTTGGACGAGCAGTACTTC.

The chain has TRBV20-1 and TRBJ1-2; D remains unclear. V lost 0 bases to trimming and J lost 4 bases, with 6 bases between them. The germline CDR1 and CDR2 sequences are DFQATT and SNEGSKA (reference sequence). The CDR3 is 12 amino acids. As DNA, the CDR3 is TGCAGTGCTAGAGATGATGGCTATGGCTACACCTTC. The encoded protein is CSARDDGYGYTF.

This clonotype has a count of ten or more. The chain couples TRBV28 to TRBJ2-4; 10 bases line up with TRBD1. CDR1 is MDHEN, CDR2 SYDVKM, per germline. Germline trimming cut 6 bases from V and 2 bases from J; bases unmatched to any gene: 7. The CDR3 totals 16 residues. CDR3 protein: CASSTLGQGTKNIQYF. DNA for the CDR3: TGTGCCAGCAGCACCCTGGGACAGGGGACCAAAAACATTCAGTACTTC.

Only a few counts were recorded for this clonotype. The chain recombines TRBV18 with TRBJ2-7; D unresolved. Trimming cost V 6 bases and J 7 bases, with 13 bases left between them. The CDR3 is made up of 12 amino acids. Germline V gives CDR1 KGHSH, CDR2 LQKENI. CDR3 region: CASSPEFKEQYF. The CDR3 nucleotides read TGTGCCAGCTCCCCCGAATTCAAGGAGCAGTACTTC.

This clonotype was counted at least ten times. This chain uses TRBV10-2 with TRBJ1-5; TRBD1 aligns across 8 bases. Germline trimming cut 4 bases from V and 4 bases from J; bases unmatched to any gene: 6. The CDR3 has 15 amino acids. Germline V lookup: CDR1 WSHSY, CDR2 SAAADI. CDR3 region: CASSVQGAGNQPQHF. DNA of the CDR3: TGCGCCAGCAGTGTTCAGGGGGCAGGTAATCAGCCCCAGCATTTT.

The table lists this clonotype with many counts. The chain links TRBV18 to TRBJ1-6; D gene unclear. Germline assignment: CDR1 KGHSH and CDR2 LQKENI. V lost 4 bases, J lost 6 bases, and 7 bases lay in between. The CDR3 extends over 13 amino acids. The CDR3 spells CASSRNRNSPLHF. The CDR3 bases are TGTGCCAGCTCACGGAATCGTAATTCACCCCTCCACTTT.

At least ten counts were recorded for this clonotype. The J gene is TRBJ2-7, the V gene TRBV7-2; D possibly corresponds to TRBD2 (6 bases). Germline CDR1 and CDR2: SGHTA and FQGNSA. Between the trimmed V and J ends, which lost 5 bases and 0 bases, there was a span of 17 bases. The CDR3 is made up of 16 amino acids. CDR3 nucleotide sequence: TGTGCCAGCAGCCAAACCATAGCGGTTAGCTCCTACGAGCAGTACTTC. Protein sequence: CASSQTIAVSSYEQYF.

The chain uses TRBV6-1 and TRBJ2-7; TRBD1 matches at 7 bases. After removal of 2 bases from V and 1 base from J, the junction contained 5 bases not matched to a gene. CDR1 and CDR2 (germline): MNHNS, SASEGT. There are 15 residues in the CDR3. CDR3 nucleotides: TGTGCCAGCAGTGAACCGGGACAGCTATCCTACGAGCAGTACTTC. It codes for CASSEPGQLSYEQYF.

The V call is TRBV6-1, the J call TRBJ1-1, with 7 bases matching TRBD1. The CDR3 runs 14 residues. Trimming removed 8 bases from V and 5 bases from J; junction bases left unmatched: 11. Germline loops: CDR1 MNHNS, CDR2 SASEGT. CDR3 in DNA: TGTGCCAGCTCAGCTTACAGGGGCGGAACTGAAGCTTTCTTT. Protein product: CASSAYRGGTEAFF.